In this sample, the clone carrying this TCR beta chain turned up a few times. Its target is unknown. The data derive from a study of beta chain features in type 1 diabetes. Study findings and constraints: There was a moderate but significant shortening of TCRB CDR3s in all four CD4+ subsets of Type 1 diabetes patients. Using cDNA template may skew counts toward highly expressing activated cells.

J was trimmed by 4 bases and V by 3 bases; bases with no gene match: 8. Germline V gene data show CDR1 as MGHRA and CDR2 as YSYEKL. This CDR3 is 15 amino acids long. Expressed TCRB transcripts were sequenced because the entire RNA isolate underwent reverse transcription. The table came from immunoSEQ multiplex PCR; TCRdb's copy has only in-frame clones and leaves some out. The repertoire holds 240,000 or so clones, with 11% to 15% as singletons. The TCR comes from a man aged 25-45 years with type 1 diabetes. The chain carries TRBV4-1 and TRBJ1-1; the match to TRBD1 covers 7 bases. Sequencing was done on a sample of naive CD4+ T cells from blood. CDR3: CASSHTGVWATEAFF. CDR3 DNA: TGCGCCAGCAGCCATACAGGGGTTTGGGCCACTGAAGCTTTCTTT.